The T cell receptor beta chain described here comes from a study of circulating CD8 cells and anti-PD-1 response in melanoma. Relative to its sample, this clonotype is medium-sized. J was trimmed by 5 bases and V by 3 bases; bases with no gene match: 4. The CDR3 is made up of 13 amino acids. The germline gives CDR1 LNHDA, CDR2 SQIVND (reference sequence). Live CD3+CD8+TCRalphabeta+ cells were sorted into four subsets by PD-1 and/or TIGIT. Each library started from roughly 15 ng of total RNA using the QIAseq Immune Repertoire TCR panel. TCRdb re-derived calls from the reads in MiXCR, one entry per CDR3 protein. The top ten clones hold roughly 6% of a sample with some 970 distinct CDR3 sequences, over 6.5% of them seen once.

The material was CD8+ T cells from PBMCs, obtained at baseline or after one month of anti-PD-1 therapy (not recorded which). The V and J genes are TRBV19 and TRBJ2-7, with 7 nucleotides matching TRBD1. The receptor comes from a human donor with melanoma. The CDR3 region has the DNA TGTGCCAGTAGTATTAGAGGGGGCAACGAGCAGTACTTC. This sequence encodes CASSIRGGNEQYF.